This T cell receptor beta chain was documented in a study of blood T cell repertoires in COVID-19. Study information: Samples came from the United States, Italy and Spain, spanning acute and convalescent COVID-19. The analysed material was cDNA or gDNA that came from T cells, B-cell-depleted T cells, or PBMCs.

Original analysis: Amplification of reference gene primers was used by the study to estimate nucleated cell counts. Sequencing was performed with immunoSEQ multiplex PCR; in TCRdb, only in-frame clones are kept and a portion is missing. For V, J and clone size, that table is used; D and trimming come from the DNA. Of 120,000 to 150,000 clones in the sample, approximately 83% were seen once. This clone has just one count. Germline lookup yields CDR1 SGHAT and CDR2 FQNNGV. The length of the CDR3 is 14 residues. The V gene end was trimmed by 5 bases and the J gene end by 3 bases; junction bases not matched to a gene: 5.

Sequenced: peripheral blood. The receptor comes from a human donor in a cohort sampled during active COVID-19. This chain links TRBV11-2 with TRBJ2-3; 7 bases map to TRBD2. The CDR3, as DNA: TGTGCCAGCAGCCGCGGCGGGGGTACAGATACGCAGTATTTT. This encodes CASSRGGGTDTQYF. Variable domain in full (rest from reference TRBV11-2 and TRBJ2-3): EAGVAQSPRYKIIEKRQSVAFWCNPISGHATLYWYQQILGQGPKLLIQFQNNGVVDDSQLPKDRFSAERLKGVDSTLKIQPAKLEDSAVYLCASSRGGGTDTQYFGPGTRLTVL.